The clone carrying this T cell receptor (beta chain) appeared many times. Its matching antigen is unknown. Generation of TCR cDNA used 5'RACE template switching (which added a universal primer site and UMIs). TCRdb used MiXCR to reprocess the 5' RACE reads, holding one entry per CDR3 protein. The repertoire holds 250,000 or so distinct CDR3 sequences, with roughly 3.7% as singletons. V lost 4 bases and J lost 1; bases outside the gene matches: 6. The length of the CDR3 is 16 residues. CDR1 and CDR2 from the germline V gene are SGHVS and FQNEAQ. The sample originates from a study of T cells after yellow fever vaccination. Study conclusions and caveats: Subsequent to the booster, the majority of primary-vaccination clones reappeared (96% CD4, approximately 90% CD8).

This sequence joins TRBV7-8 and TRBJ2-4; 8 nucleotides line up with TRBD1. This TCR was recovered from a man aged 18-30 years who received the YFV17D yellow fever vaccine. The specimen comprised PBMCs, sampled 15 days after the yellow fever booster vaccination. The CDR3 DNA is TGTGCCAGCAGCTCAGGGGGCGACCCTGCCAAAAACATTCAGTACTTC. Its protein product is CASSSGGDPAKNIQYF.